The 24 T cell receptor beta chains presented below share a single source sample, sequenced in a study of blood T cell repertoires in COVID-19. TCRdb keeps only in-frame clones here, not all; method: immunoSEQ multiplex PCR. The sample has almost 300,000 clones, about 87% seen once. The sequencing input was peripheral blood. These receptors originate from a man between 65 and 85 years old with acute or convalescent COVID-19.

The chain couples TRBV6-5 to TRBJ1-1; D ambiguous. The ends were cut back, 6 bases at V and 5 bases at J, with 16 bases in the middle. The CDR3 is 14 residues long. The germline gives CDR1 MNHEY, CDR2 SVGAGI. The CDR3 region is CASRLPGARTEAFF. CDR3 in DNA: TGTGCCAGCAGACTCCCAGGCGCCCGAACTGAAGCTTTCTTT.

Concerning this clone: This sample also contains other DNA sequences that code for the same CDR3. V is TRBV5-1 and J is TRBJ2-1; 7 bases line up with TRBD1. V shed 0 bases, J shed 4 bases, and the junction held 4 bases outside the gene matches. The CDR3 totals 15 residues. Germline V gene sequence: CDR1 SGHRS, CDR2 YFSETQ. CDR3 region: CASSLGGGGYNEQFF. DNA of the CDR3: TGCGCCAGCAGCTTGGGAGGGGGCGGGTACAATGAGCAGTTCTTC.

The rearrangement joins TRBV5-1 to TRBJ2-7, with D possibly being TRBD2 (6 bases). V was clipped by 4 bases and J by 2 bases, with 10 bases between them. The length of the CDR3 is 13 residues. Germline CDR1 reads SGHRS; CDR2 reads YFSETQ. Written as DNA, the CDR3 is TGCGCCAGCAGCCTGGAGGGGCCCTACGAGCAGTACTTC. Protein sequence: CASSLEGPYEQYF. The variable domain in full, with the rest retrieved from reference TRBV5-1 and TRBJ2-7, is KAGVTQTPRYLIKTRGQQVTLSCSPISGHRSVSWYQQTPGQGLQFLFEYFSETQRNKGNFPGRFSGRQFSNSRSEMNVSTLELGDSALYLCASSLEGPYEQYFGPGTRLTVT.

The chain recombines TRBV27 with TRBJ1-1; D remains unclear. Germline V gene sequence: CDR1 MNHEY, CDR2 SMNVEV (reference sequence). V lost 5 bases and J 1 base, leaving 17 bases between the germline ends. The CDR3 has 16 residues. The CDR3 region has the DNA TGTGCCAGCAGTCCTAAATCGGTTCTTACGAACACTGAAGCTTTCTTT. It is translated as CASSPKSVLTNTEAFF.

This sequence joins TRBV7-8 and TRBJ1-6, with 9 bases matching TRBD1. This CDR3 region has 15 residues. V was clipped by 0 bases and J by 8 bases; unmatched bases: 2. The germline CDR1 and CDR2 sequences are SGHVS and FQNEAQ. The CDR3 here is CASSLAGQGYSPLHF. The CDR3 nucleotides read TGTGCCAGCAGCTTAGCGGGACAGGGATATTCACCCCTCCACTTT.

The CDR3 sequence: CASSFQGGEKLFF. The DNA for the CDR3 is TGCGCCAGCAGCTTTCAGGGGGGAGAGAAACTGTTTTTT. V usage is TRBV5-1 and J usage is TRBJ1-4; 7 bases are a match to TRBD1. Germline CDR1 reads SGHRS; CDR2 reads YFSETQ. CDR3 length: 13 amino acids. With V trimmed by 2 bases and J by 11 bases, 6 bases remained unmatched. The complete variable domain, with remaining parts taken from reference TRBV5-1 and TRBJ1-4, reads KAGVTQTPRYLIKTRGQQVTLSCSPISGHRSVSWYQQTPGQGLQFLFEYFSETQRNKGNFPGRFSGRQFSNSRSEMNVSTLELGDSALYLCASSFQGGEKLFFGSGTQLSVL.

The chain links TRBV4-2 to TRBJ2-7; the match to TRBD1 covers 11 bases. Germline loops: CDR1 LGHNA, CDR2 YNFKEQ. Unmatched junction bases numbered 4, after V lost 0 bases and J lost 3 bases. The CDR3 is 16 amino acids. Here the CDR3 reads CASSQETGTGGYEQYF. The CDR3 DNA is TGTGCCAGCAGCCAAGAAACCGGGACAGGGGGCTACGAGCAGTACTTC.

Turning to this clone: The same CDR3 also results from other DNA sequences found in this sample. The rearrangement links TRBV5-1 to TRBJ2-1; D may be TRBD1 (6 bases). Trimming removed 0 bases from V and 1 base from J, with 8 bases in between. The CDR3 is 15 residues long. Germline V gives CDR1 SGHRS, CDR2 YFSETQ. CDR3 bases: TGCGCCAGCAGCTTGGATCAGGGGTCCTACAATGAGCAGTTCTTC. As protein: CASSLDQGSYNEQFF.

The rearrangement joins TRBV4-3 to TRBJ1-6; 8 positions match TRBD1. Germline-derived CDR1 and CDR2 are LGHNA and YSLEER. The CDR3 extends over 16 amino acids. The V segment lost 0 bases and the J segment 6 bases; nucleotides outside the gene matches: 4. The CDR3 is CASSQDPGQANSPLHF. CDR3 nucleotide sequence: TGCGCCAGCAGCCAAGATCCGGGACAGGCTAATTCACCCCTCCACTTT.

In DNA form, the CDR3 reads TGTGCCAGCAGGGAGACAGGGGTTGGTGAAAAACTGTTTTTT. Protein product: CASRETGVGEKLFF. The chain carries TRBV6-5 and TRBJ1-4, with TRBD1 matching over 8 bases. V was clipped by 6 bases and J by 7 bases; unmatched bases: 7. This CDR3 has 14 residues. The germline V gene encodes CDR1 MNHEY and CDR2 SVGAGI.

This clone was recorded only once. The CDR3 loop reads CASSHRGQLNEQFF. CDR3 bases: TGTGCCAGCAGCCATAGAGGCCAATTGAATGAGCAGTTCTTC. V is TRBV4-2 and J is TRBJ2-1; D not resolved. The CDR3 loop spans 14 amino acids. Per germline, CDR1 LGHNA and CDR2 YNFKEQ. Trimming removed 3 bases at V and 7 bases at J, with 13 bases between.

V is TRBV7-2 and J is TRBJ1-5, with 8 bases lining up with TRBD1. CDR3 length equals 14 residues. CDR1 SGHTA and CDR2 FQGNSA come from the germline V gene. J was trimmed by 7 bases and V by 3 bases; bases with no gene match: 5. CDR3: CASSFGQGGQPQHF. The CDR3 coding sequence is TGTGCCAGCAGCTTCGGACAGGGCGGACAGCCCCAGCATTTT.

This clone is a singleton in its sample. The rearrangement joins TRBV2 to TRBJ2-3; 9 bases map to TRBD2. The V and J ends lost 7 bases and 3 bases, in that order; junction bases with no gene match: 17. From germline, CDR1 is SNHLY and CDR2 FYNNEI. The CDR3 spans 18 residues. The CDR3 nucleotides read TGTGCCAGCACCAAAAACTCTTGGGTAGCGGGGGCGACAGATACGCAGTATTTT. Protein sequence: CASTKNSWVAGATDTQYF.

Only one count was recorded for this clone. The J gene is TRBJ2-7, the V gene TRBV3-1 (or the pseudogene TRBV3-2); 14 nucleotides align to TRBD2. The CDR3 extends over 19 amino acids. Germline loops: CDR1 LGHDT, CDR2 YNNKEL (reference sequence). V gave up 0 bases and J gave up 6 bases; unmatched junction bases: 13. CDR3 coding DNA: TGTGCCAGCAGCCAAGAGACTCTCGGGACTAGCGGGAGAGTTCGCGAGCAGTACTTC. This codes for CASSQETLGTSGRVREQYF.

To note about this clone: Given a much more abundant clone one base away, this may be a read error. The rearrangement joins TRBV5-4 to TRBJ1-1; TRBD1 is a possible D gene (5 bases). Germline lookup yields CDR1 SGHNT and CDR2 YYREEE (reference sequence). This CDR3 is 12 amino acids long. V lost 4 bases, J lost 3 bases, and 7 bases lay in between. Here the CDR3 reads CASSQQDTEAFF. The CDR3 coding sequence is TGTGCCAGCAGCCAACAGGACACTGAAGCTTTCTTT.

The V gene is TRBV28, the J gene TRBJ1-5; unclear D gene. This CDR3 spans 12 amino acids. Trimming pared 8 bases from V and 6 bases from J, leaving 11 bases between. The germline V gene encodes CDR1 MDHEN and CDR2 SYDVKM. The CDR3 is CASREGSQPQHF. As DNA, the CDR3 is TGTGCCAGCCGTGAGGGAAGTCAGCCCCAGCATTTT.

This clone was seen only a few times. The chain joins TRBV6-5 to TRBJ1-3; unclear D gene. Germline assignment: CDR1 MNHEY and CDR2 SVGAGI. This CDR3 region has 15 residues. Trimming cost V 7 bases and J 2 bases, with 15 bases left between them. Written as DNA, the CDR3 is TGTGCCAGCAAAGTGAGCCATTTGCCTGGAAACACCATATATTTT. Translated: CASKVSHLPGNTIYF.

This sequence joins TRBV4-2 and TRBJ2-1; the D gene is possibly TRBD2 (6 bases). The V and J ends lost 4 bases and 2 bases respectively, with 18 bases between them. This CDR3 comprises 17 residues. Germline V CDR1 and CDR2: LGHNA, YNFKEQ. CDR3 amino acids: CASSPEPGLQTYNEQFF. CDR3 nucleotides: TGTGCCAGCAGCCCGGAACCGGGACTCCAAACCTACAATGAGCAGTTCTTC.

Written as DNA, the CDR3 is TGTGCCAGCAGTCCCGGGTTTGCGAGCTCCTACAATGAGCAGTTCTTC. This encodes CASSPGFASSYNEQFF. The V and J genes are TRBV11-3 and TRBJ2-1; D not resolved. V was shortened by 6 bases and J by 0 bases, with 15 bases between the two germline ends. Germline CDR1 reads SGHNT; CDR2 reads YENEEA. The CDR3 sequence is 16 residues long.

The gene calls are TRBV2 and TRBJ2-3; TRBD2 might be the D (5 bases). This CDR3 has 12 residues. Deletions cut 7 bases from V and 3 bases from J, with 8 bases between. Germline lookup yields CDR1 SNHLY and CDR2 FYNNEI. CDR3 bases: TGTGCCAGCAAAAGGGAGACAGATACGCAGTATTTT. Its protein is CASKRETDTQYF.

The chain links TRBV5-4 to TRBJ2-7; tentatively, D is TRBD2 (6 bases). V dropped 0 bases and J dropped 1 base, with 11 bases sitting between them. The CDR3 loop spans 15 amino acids. Per germline, CDR1 SGHNT and CDR2 YYREEE (reference sequence). This chain's CDR3 is CASSLGRGDSYEQYF. CDR3 nucleotide sequence: TGTGCCAGCAGCTTGGGGCGGGGCGATTCCTACGAGCAGTACTTC.

V gene TRBV2 combines with J gene TRBJ1-5; D perhaps matches TRBD1 (6 bases). The V end was cut by 6 bases, the J end by 2 bases, with 11 bases between. The CDR3 has 14 residues. Germline CDR1 SNHLY, CDR2 FYNNEI. CDR3 nucleotide sequence: TGTGCCAGCAGGCGGACAGTCGGCAATCAGCCCCAGCATTTT. Translating gives CASRRTVGNQPQHF.

V usage is TRBV6-6 and J usage is TRBJ1-4; D gene uncertain. V dropped 7 bases and J dropped 0 bases, with 9 bases sitting between them. The germline gives CDR1 MNHNY, CDR2 SVGAGI (reference sequence). This CDR3 has 14 amino acids. CDR3 bases: TGTGCCAGCACTCTGAGTTCAACTAATGAAAAACTGTTTTTT. Translating it yields CASTLSSTNEKLFF.

The V and J genes are TRBV18 and TRBJ1-1, with TRBD1 as a possible D gene (5 bases). V shed 6 bases and J shed 1 base, with 15 bases lying between them. Germline V gene lookup returns CDR1 KGHSH and CDR2 LQKENI. The CDR3 sequence is 15 residues long. The CDR3 loop reads CASSIRRQTNTEAFF. For the CDR3, the DNA is TGTGCCAGCTCCATCCGGAGACAGACGAACACTGAAGCTTTCTTT.